The T cell receptor beta chain described here comes from a study of blood T cell repertoires in COVID-19. Study as a whole: Spain, Italy and the United States supplied samples that represented acute and convalescent COVID-19. Nucleic acid was either cDNA or gDNA, and it came from T cells, B-cell-depleted T cells, or PBMCs.

The CDR3 contains 14 residues. Germline CDR1 LNHDA, CDR2 SQIVND (reference sequence). V dropped 0 bases and J dropped 5; count of bases not matched to a gene: 3. Per the authors' pipeline: Reference gene primer amplification gave nucleated cell count estimates. Repertoires were generated with immunoSEQ multiplex PCR, while TCRdb's copy carries only in-frame clones and drops some. Clone size and the V and J calls come from that table; the DNA yielded D and trimming. This sample has 110,000 or so clones, with about nine tenths found just once. The chain uses TRBV19 and TRBJ1-2; the match to TRBD1 covers 7 bases. The sequence derives from a human donor in a cohort sampled during active COVID-19. Sequenced material: peripheral blood. CDR3 sequence: CASSIDGTAYGYTF. The CDR3, as DNA: TGTGCCAGTAGTATAGATGGGACAGCTTATGGCTACACCTTC. Full variable domain (rest looked up from reference TRBV19 and TRBJ1-2): DGGITQSPKYLFRKEGQNVTLSCEQNLNHDAMYWYRQDPGQGLRLIYYSQIVNDFQKGDIAEGYSVSREKKESFPLTVTSAQKNPTAFYLCASSIDGTAYGYTFGSGTRLTVV.